The 23 T cell receptor beta chains below come from one sample, sequenced in a study of cytomegalovirus exposure and HLA in healthy donors. 13 Jbeta primers and 60 Vbeta primers were used for the PCR. Sequencing used immunoSEQ multiplex PCR; TCRdb keeps in-frame clones, though not all of them. The data show fewer than 200,000 clones, about three quarters seen once. Sequenced sample: PBMCs. Receptor source: a female donor in good health and CMV-seronegative.

This clone was detected only a few times. CDR3 nucleotides: TGTGCCAGCAGCCCGGACAGGTCCACAGATACGCAGTATTTT. Encoded protein: CASSPDRSTDTQYF. This chain links TRBV7-3 with TRBJ2-3; 7 bases are a match to TRBD1. Germline V CDR1 and CDR2: SGHTA, FQGTGA. The CDR3 is made up of 14 amino acids. Trimming at V came to 5 bases and at J to 2 bases, leaving 4 bases not matched to a gene.

The rearrangement links TRBV10-3 to TRBJ2-4; the D gene could be TRBD1 or TRBD2 (7 bases each). The germline V gene has CDR1 ENHRY and CDR2 SYGVKD. The CDR3 extends over 13 amino acids. V shed 10 bases and J shed 0 bases, with 10 bases lying between them. CDR3 in DNA: TGTGCCACCAGGGGGGGAGCCAAAAACATTCAGTACTTC. This translates into CATRGGAKNIQYF.

The chain couples TRBV4-2 to TRBJ1-6; 8 positions agree with TRBD1. Germline CDR1 is LGHNA and CDR2 is YNFKEQ. V gave up 4 bases and J gave up 5 bases; unmatched junction bases: 1. The CDR3 spans 14 residues. DNA for the CDR3: TGTGCCAGCAGCCGGGGACAGGATAATTCACCCCTCCACTTT. Translated, it gives CASSRGQDNSPLHF.

This chain connects TRBV4-3 to TRBJ2-5; a weak D match, TRBD2 (7 bases). V dropped 3 bases and J dropped 4 bases, with 15 bases sitting between them. Per the germline V gene, CDR1 is LGHNA and CDR2 is YSLEER. This CDR3 has 15 amino acids. The CDR3 coding sequence is TGCGCCAGCAGCCAGACACAGGGAGGGGGAGAGACCCAGTACTTC. Translation gives CASSQTQGGGETQYF.

J is TRBJ2-1 and V is TRBV21-1; no check of the table's D call, TRBD2, against the DNA was made. TRBV21-1 is deemed a pseudogene. The CDR3 covers 18 residues. As DNA, the CDR3 is TGTGCCAGCAGCAAGGCCCCGGAGGAGACTAGCATCTGCAATGAGCAGTTCTTC. Translation: CASSKAPEETSICNEQFF.

The J gene is TRBJ2-2, the V gene TRBV30, with D perhaps matching TRBD2 (5 bases). CDR1 and CDR2 from the germline V gene are GTSNPN and SVGIG (reference sequence). CDR3 length: 13 residues. V was shortened by 2 bases and J by 2 bases, with 6 bases between the two germline ends. In nucleotides, the CDR3 is TGTGCCTGGAGTACGGGAAACACCGGGGAGCTGTTTTTT. It encodes CAWSTGNTGELFF.

V and J are TRBV19 and TRBJ2-2; TRBD1 is a possible D gene (5 bases). Trimming took 7 bases from V and 6 from J, leaving 15 bases between them. Germline V gene data show CDR1 as LNHDA and CDR2 as SQIVND (reference sequence). CDR3 length equals 14 residues. CDR3 residues: CASKTNRSPGELFF. Here the CDR3 DNA reads TGTGCCAGTAAAACCAACAGGAGCCCCGGGGAGCTGTTTTTT. Full variable domain (rest looked up from reference TRBV19 and TRBJ2-2): DGGITQSPKYLFRKEGQNVTLSCEQNLNHDAMYWYRQDPGQGLRLIYYSQIVNDFQKGDIAEGYSVSREKKESFPLTVTSAQKNPTAFYLCASKTNRSPGELFFGEGSRLTVL.

The CDR3 spells CASSFGTGNQPQHF. CDR3 in DNA: TGTGCCAGCAGTTTCGGGACAGGCAATCAGCCCCAGCATTTT. V and J are TRBV28 and TRBJ1-5; 7 bases align to TRBD1. Germline-derived CDR1 and CDR2 are MDHEN and SYDVKM. The CDR3 loop spans 14 amino acids. Trimming at V came to 3 bases and at J to 2 bases, leaving 1 base not matched to a gene.

The chain is built from TRBV9 and TRBJ2-2; TRBD1 matches 11 bases. CDR1 and CDR2 from the germline V gene are SGDLS and YYNGEE. V dropped 0 bases and J dropped 4; count of bases not matched to a gene: 5. The CDR3 sequence is 17 residues long. CDR3 DNA: TGTGCCAGCAGCGTAGCGGGGGACAGGGGGGGCACCGGGGAGCTGTTTTTT. Its translation is CASSVAGDRGGTGELFF.

This chain links TRBV4-3 with TRBJ2-7; the D gene is possibly TRBD2 (5 bases). V was shortened by 2 bases and J by 0 bases, with 11 bases between the two germline ends. The CDR3 runs to 15 residues. The germline V gene encodes CDR1 LGHNA and CDR2 YSLEER. The CDR3 DNA follows: TGCGCCAGCAGCCAAATAGCGCACAACTCCTACGAGCAGTACTTC. Its translation is CASSQIAHNSYEQYF.

J is TRBJ2-3 and V is TRBV7-2; no clear D. From germline, CDR1 is SGHTA and CDR2 FQGNSA. Trimming took off 2 bases at V and 6 bases at J, with 3 bases between the two ends. CDR3 length: 11 residues. CDR3 nucleotide sequence: TGTGCCAGCAGCTTATCTGATACGCAGTATTTT. Its translation: CASSLSDTQYF.

This chain links TRBV13 with TRBJ2-2, with TRBD2 matching 7 bases. The CDR3 is 16 residues long. V was clipped by 5 bases and J by 5 bases; unmatched bases: 11. Germline-derived CDR1 and CDR2 are PRHDT and FYEKMQ (reference sequence). The CDR3 loop is CASSPSTSRGTGELFF. DNA for the CDR3: TGTGCCAGCAGCCCCTCCACCTCGCGGGGGACCGGGGAGCTGTTTTTT. The full variable domain, rest sourced from reference TRBV13 and TRBJ2-2, is AAGVIQSPRHLIKEKRETATLKCYPIPRHDTVYWYQQGPGQDPQFLISFYEKMQSDKGSIPDRFSAQQFSDYHSELNMSSLELGDSALYFCASSPSTSRGTGELFFGEGSRLTVL.

Remarks on this clone: The junction departs from germline at one end; a sequencing error may be responsible. The chain carries TRBV7-9 and TRBJ2-3, with D possibly TRBD2 on 5 matching bases. The V gene's germline CDR1 is SEHNR and CDR2 FQNEAQ (reference sequence). This CDR3 contains 16 residues. CDR3 amino acids: CSSSLEGSLRADTQYF. The CDR3 DNA reads as TGTTCCAGCAGCTTAGAGGGTTCCCTGCGGGCAGATACGCAGTATTTT.

The chain links TRBV25-1 to TRBJ2-7, with D perhaps matching TRBD1 (6 bases). The CDR3 loop spans 15 amino acids. The V end was cut by 4 bases, the J end by 2 bases, with 15 bases between. Per germline, CDR1 MGHDK and CDR2 SYGVNS. CDR3 nucleotides: TGTGCCAGCAGTGCCTTAGGGACACGGACCTACGAGCAGTACTTC. Translation: CASSALGTRTYEQYF.

This chain joins TRBV30 and TRBJ2-7; D perhaps matches TRBD1 (5 bases). Germline V gene lookup returns CDR1 GTSNPN and CDR2 SVGIG (reference sequence). This CDR3 spans 14 amino acids. Trimming pared 4 bases from V and 2 bases from J, leaving 15 bases between. The CDR3 DNA reads as TGTGCCTGGAAGAGCTCCGAACAGGCCTACGAGCAGTACTTC. This gives the protein CAWKSSEQAYEQYF.

This clone was detected a few times. The V call is TRBV6-5, the J call TRBJ1-1; 8 positions match TRBD1. The CDR3 sequence is 14 residues long. V shed 5 bases and J 6 bases; nucleotides not matched to a gene: 8. Germline CDR1 is MNHEY and CDR2 is SVGAGI. The DNA of the CDR3 is TGTGCCAGCAGTAGTGGACAGGGTGGGTCTGAAGCTTTCTTT. The encoded protein is CASSSGQGGSEAFF.

This chain connects TRBV29-1 to TRBJ2-7; 9 positions agree with TRBD1. The V gene's germline CDR1 is SQVTM and CDR2 ANQGSEA. The CDR3 consists of 13 residues. V lost 2 bases and J lost 3; bases outside the gene matches: 2. The CDR3 region is CSVERDRDYEQYF. The CDR3 nucleotides are TGCAGCGTTGAACGGGACAGGGACTACGAGCAGTACTTC.

Points on this clone: Its ends do not fully match the called genes, so a read error is possible. This chain joins TRBV2 and TRBJ2-7, with TRBD2 matching over 8 bases. Germline values: CDR1 SNHLY, CDR2 FYNNEI. This CDR3 has 14 residues. In DNA form, the CDR3 reads TGTGCCAGCACTGAAGAAGCGGGGGTCGCGGGACAGTACTTC. It codes for CASTEEAGVAGQYF.

The rearrangement links TRBV29-1 to TRBJ2-7; 11 bases are shared with TRBD2. CDR1 and CDR2 (germline): SQVTM, ANQGSEA. This CDR3 region has 16 residues. Germline trimming cut 7 bases from V and 5 bases from J; bases unmatched to any gene: 16. CDR3 sequence: CSAADRAGTSGDEQYF. The DNA of the CDR3 is TGCAGCGCCGCTGACAGAGCAGGGACTAGCGGCGACGAGCAGTACTTC.

The V gene is TRBV30, the J gene TRBJ2-3; 12 bases fit TRBD2. Germline trimming cut 1 base from V and 4 bases from J; bases unmatched to any gene: 3. The CDR3 loop spans 15 amino acids. Germline CDR1 is GTSNPN and CDR2 is SVGIG (reference sequence). The CDR3 sequence: CAWSGLAGVPDTQYF. The CDR3 DNA is TGTGCCTGGAGTGGACTAGCGGGAGTACCAGATACGCAGTATTTT.

The V and J genes are TRBV2 and TRBJ2-3; D perhaps matches TRBD2 (5 bases). There are 15 residues in the CDR3. Germline V gene data show CDR1 as SNHLY and CDR2 as FYNNEI. The V end was cut by 6 bases, the J end by 0 bases, with 13 bases between. The CDR3 bases are TGTGCCAGCAGGTCTGGACTGTCTAGCACAGATACGCAGTATTTT. It codes for CASRSGLSSTDTQYF.

This chain connects TRBV9 to TRBJ2-3; TRBD2 agrees at 12 bases. Trimming cost V 3 bases and J 1 base; bases outside gene matches: 9. The germline V gene has CDR1 SGDLS and CDR2 YYNGEE. This CDR3 region has 18 residues. The CDR3 DNA reads as TGTGCCAGCAGCGGTGGGGCCCTAGCGGGAGGGGGCACAGATACGCAGTATTTT. Translating gives CASSGGALAGGGTDTQYF. Looking up the rest from reference TRBV9 and TRBJ2-3 gives the full variable domain: DSGVTQTPKHLITATGQRVTLRCSPRSGDLSVYWYQQSLDQGLQFLIQYYNGEERAKGNILERFSAQQFPDLHSELNLSSLELGDSALYFCASSGGALAGGGTDTQYFGPGTRLTVL.

As DNA, the CDR3 is TGTGCCAGCAGCTTCCGAGGGAGCGTCGTGGATGAGCAGTTCTTC. Residues: CASSFRGSVVDEQFF. The J gene is TRBJ2-1, the V gene TRBV7-9; D may be TRBD2 (5 bases). V was pared by 3 bases and J by 8 bases, with 17 bases between. This CDR3 region has 15 residues. Germline V gives CDR1 SEHNR, CDR2 FQNEAQ (reference sequence). Using reference TRBV7-9 and TRBJ2-1 for the parts outside the CDR3, the full variable domain is DTGVSQNPRHKITKRGQNVTFRCDPISEHNRLYWYRQTLGQGPEFLTYFQNEAQLEKSRLLSDRFSAERPKGSFSTLEIQRTEQGDSAMYLCASSFRGSVVDEQFFGPGTRLTVL.